What follows describes a single T cell receptor beta chain. This clone was counted between two and nine times. The specificity of this receptor is unknown. No clone much larger than this one lies a single base away; base qualities are absent. The sample is drawn from a study of T cell repertoires in ileal Crohn's disease (dated by TCRdb to about 2019). At the level of the whole study: At the time of surgery, around 35% of patients were active smokers, and the median duration of disease was about 8.5 years. Every patient underwent surgery because of a complication, which was stricturing disease in approximately 61% of cases and penetrating disease in about 39%. Postoperative therapy was given to about half of the patients, with thiopurines administered to under 12 patients and anti-TNF agents administered to fewer than 20 patients. M6 samples were neoterminal ileum biopsies taken at postoperative colonoscopy. A prospective multicentre cohort supplied the roughly 57 Crohn's disease patients whose TCR repertoires were analysed. The study ran alongside a multicentre cohort designed to identify predictors of early endoscopic recurrence after ileocolonic resection. Endoscopic postoperative recurrence was defined by a Rutgeerts score above i0. A total of 170 or so mucosal samples from about 57 patients were sequenced, collected from several sites on the surgical specimen and at postoperative endoscopy. Study-wide findings and limitations: More high-frequency clones were carried by sorted CD8 T cells than by CD4 T cells, suggesting that mucosal expansions were mainly CD8. Mucosal CD4 and CD8 T cells were sorted and sequenced only in a subgroup of patients, whose size was not stated. A significantly higher proportion of clonal expansions was observed in active smokers at surgery than in non-smokers (about 25% vs 20%, p=0.02). Within the first year after surgery, the timing of postoperative endoscopy varied, and the median delay was around seven months. Higher percentages of high-frequency clones at the time of surgery were linked to endoscopic recurrence, and every patient with clonality above 26.8% (18/57) had recurrence.

In the paper's terms, the time point label means: neoterminal ileum biopsy at postoperative endoscopy, about 6 months after surgery. Adults with ileal or ileocolonic Crohn's disease and an indication for ileocolonic resection were eligible for inclusion. Whole ileal mucosal biopsies were kept frozen at -80 degrees C prior to DNA extraction. Genomic DNA was extracted from frozen whole biopsies using a TRizol-based method and was quantified with a NanoDrop 2000 spectrophotometer. Around 550 nanograms of biopsy DNA per sample were submitted for commercial TCRB immunosequencing. CDR3 regions were amplified from genomic DNA by Adaptive Biotechnology using a two-step, amplification bias-controlled multiplex PCR. In the first PCR, primers covered every V and J gene segment, and in the second PCR, barcodes and Illumina adapters were added. CDR3 libraries were sequenced using an Illumina instrument. Processing in the source paper ran as follows. The analysis drew on both the pipelines supplied by the vendor and custom analysis of the raw data in R/Bioconductor running R version 3.3.0. Clonality, ranging from 0 to 1, was calculated as the inverse of the normalised Shannon entropy of all productive clones. High-frequency clones were defined as the share of the repertoire occupied by the top 100 clones, with only clones passing a 95% confidence test being retained. The Simpson index measured repertoire diversity, and the Morisita-Horn index measured overlap between samples. In its TCRdb copy, this immuneACCESS table keeps in-frame sequences only and misses some clones. Where compared with another copy, unresolved V genes explain less than half of these, and the others have no known cause. V, J and clone size are those of that table, while D and trimming were read from the DNA. This sample has more than 50,000 clones in its table, and roughly 89% of those were observed once. In total, the top ten clones hold roughly 1.9% of the sample.

From the cysteine through the phenylalanine, the CDR3 covers 13 amino acids. Just CDR3 DNA is preserved here, 39 bases in frame from base 1. The germline V gene encodes CDR1 WNHNN and CDR2 SYGVQD (reference sequence). V trim: 5 bases; J trim: 8 bases; unmatched bases: 7. The source is an adult with Crohn's disease. Sequencing was done on a sample of ileal tissue. Rearrangement joined TRBV10-1 to TRBJ1-2; 8 bases in the middle match TRBD1. The sequence in DNA is TGCGCCAGCAGTCCCGACAGGGGACTAGGCTACACCTTC. Protein translation: CASSPDRGLGYTF.